The rows below give T cell receptor beta chains drawn from one sample of a study of blood T cell repertoires in COVID-19. Only in-frame clones appear in the TCRdb table, and some are missing; sequencing was by immunoSEQ multiplex PCR. Of roughly 110,000 clones listed, around 75% were seen once; the top ten hold 0.9%. Sequenced material: peripheral blood. The receptors come from a human donor with acute or convalescent COVID-19. The donor label of this sample is uncertain. Both conserved end residues are part of each CDR3. Fields, in order: clone size, J gene, V gene, CDR3 protein. Expanded clones get a size class; other rows say once, few or many, or leave the size out.

clone_size: NA
j_call: TRBJ2-1
v_call: TRBV28
cdr3_aa: CASSSPTGSSYNEQFF

clone_size: NA
j_call: TRBJ2-2
v_call: TRBV7-6
cdr3_aa: CASTSGGAPTGELFF

clone_size: once
j_call: TRBJ2-3
v_call: TRBV10-3
cdr3_aa: CAISRQLADTQYF

clone_size: NA
j_call: TRBJ1-1
v_call: TRBV18
cdr3_aa: CASSPERWNTEAFF

clone_size: many
j_call: TRBJ1-2
v_call: TRBV25-1
cdr3_aa: CASSESGGPTYGYTF

clone_size: NA
j_call: TRBJ1-6
v_call: TRBV2
cdr3_aa: CASSSTSNSPLHF

clone_size: many
j_call: TRBJ1-3
v_call: TRBV5-1
cdr3_aa: CASSFGFGQGEFSGNTIYF

clone_size: NA
j_call: TRBJ2-5
v_call: TRBV3-1/TRBV3-2
cdr3_aa: CASSPGTSGRQYF

clone_size: NA
j_call: TRBJ2-3
v_call: TRBV7-2
cdr3_aa: CASSLVFAQYF

clone_size: NA
j_call: TRBJ2-3
v_call: TRBV3-1/TRBV3-2
cdr3_aa: CASSSVGPHDTQYF

clone_size: few
j_call: TRBJ1-6
v_call: TRBV7-9
cdr3_aa: CASSQSPRGTNNSPLHF

clone_size: NA
j_call: TRBJ1-2
v_call: TRBV2
cdr3_aa: CASSADRARYYGYTF

clone_size: NA
j_call: TRBJ1-2
v_call: TRBV27
cdr3_aa: CASSTRAGIGYTF

clone_size: NA
j_call: TRBJ1-2
v_call: TRBV2
cdr3_aa: CASIDSVFSYGYTF

clone_size: NA
j_call: TRBJ2-1
v_call: TRBV14
cdr3_aa: CASSQPGQGRNEQFF

clone_size: once
j_call: TRBJ2-5
v_call: TRBV7-8
cdr3_aa: CASSGTGGAKTQYF

clone_size: NA
j_call: TRBJ1-2
v_call: TRBV30
cdr3_aa: CAWREDRGGGYTF

clone_size: NA
j_call: TRBJ2-5
v_call: TRBV2
cdr3_aa: CASSKSTNQETQYF

clone_size: NA
j_call: TRBJ1-2
v_call: TRBV10-1
cdr3_aa: CASTGGGRSYGYTF

clone_size: NA
j_call: TRBJ1-1
v_call: TRBV19
cdr3_aa: CASSISGQGNTEAFF

clone_size: many
j_call: TRBJ2-5
v_call: TRBV7-9
cdr3_aa: CASSLTGGRETQYF

clone_size: NA
j_call: TRBJ1-1
v_call: TRBV7-2
cdr3_aa: CASSLKRGTEAFF

clone_size: NA
j_call: TRBJ1-2
v_call: TRBV6-1
cdr3_aa: CASSDTNYGYTF

clone_size: NA
j_call: TRBJ2-5
v_call: TRBV3-1/TRBV3-2
cdr3_aa: CASSHGWGGEETQYF

clone_size: NA
j_call: TRBJ1-5
v_call: TRBV6-5
cdr3_aa: CAAGGQSSNQPQHF

clone_size: NA
j_call: TRBJ1-1
v_call: TRBV4-1
cdr3_aa: CASSQERRAFF

clone_size: NA
j_call: TRBJ1-2
v_call: TRBV19
cdr3_aa: CASSIGGTNYGYTF

clone_size: NA
j_call: TRBJ1-1
v_call: TRBV19
cdr3_aa: CASSISVNTEAFF

clone_size: NA
j_call: TRBJ2-1
v_call: TRBV7-6
cdr3_aa: CASSSNLRTSAHNEQFF

clone_size: NA
j_call: TRBJ2-2
v_call: TRBV30
cdr3_aa: CAWSQRGWSPGELFF

clone_size: NA
j_call: TRBJ1-2
v_call: TRBV12-3/TRBV12-4
cdr3_aa: CASSQGGYGYTF

clone_size: NA
j_call: TRBJ2-1
v_call: TRBV2
cdr3_aa: CASGFNEQFF

clone_size: NA
j_call: TRBJ1-3
v_call: TRBV2
cdr3_aa: CASSGDRPVSGNTIYF

clone_size: NA
j_call: TRBJ1-2
v_call: TRBV6-5
cdr3_aa: CASSYTRAFGYTF

clone_size: few
j_call: TRBJ1-6
v_call: TRBV3-1/TRBV3-2
cdr3_aa: CASSQGGQPPPLHF

clone_size: NA
j_call: TRBJ1-4
v_call: TRBV14
cdr3_aa: CASSRLGGTGEKLFF

clone_size: NA
j_call: TRBJ1-1
v_call: TRBV21-1
cdr3_aa: CASSKGTGTGNTEAFF

clone_size: NA
j_call: TRBJ2-5
v_call: TRBV3-1/TRBV3-2
cdr3_aa: CASSRRGQGLQETQYF

clone_size: NA
j_call: TRBJ2-4
v_call: TRBV5-1
cdr3_aa: CASSLGQGRNIQYF

clone_size: NA
j_call: TRBJ2-5
v_call: TRBV3-1/TRBV3-2
cdr3_aa: CASTPGRTSGGAAQYF

clone_size: few
j_call: TRBJ1-2
v_call: TRBV6-5
cdr3_aa: CASSYSSANYGYTF

clone_size: few
j_call: TRBJ1-2
v_call: TRBV6-5
cdr3_aa: CASSYEGTGRTYGYTF

clone_size: NA
j_call: TRBJ1-5
v_call: TRBV7-2
cdr3_aa: CASSLGQGRTVQPQHF

clone_size: NA
j_call: TRBJ1-3
v_call: TRBV30
cdr3_aa: CAWRTMNRVGNTIYF

clone_size: NA
j_call: TRBJ1-2
v_call: TRBV2
cdr3_aa: CASTRMGAGALGGYTF

clone_size: NA
j_call: TRBJ2-7
v_call: TRBV7-2
cdr3_aa: CASSLGPGTSGYEQYF

clone_size: NA
j_call: TRBJ1-1
v_call: TRBV20-1
cdr3_aa: CSASPQGFTEAFF

clone_size: few
j_call: TRBJ2-2
v_call: TRBV6-6
cdr3_aa: CASSLSSGELFF

clone_size: few
j_call: TRBJ1-5
v_call: TRBV5-8
cdr3_aa: CASSLGQGSIGDQPQHF

clone_size: NA
j_call: TRBJ2-3
v_call: TRBV6-1
cdr3_aa: CASSAPIGGQGTAQYF

clone_size: NA
j_call: TRBJ2-1
v_call: TRBV29-1
cdr3_aa: CSVEDDEQFF

clone_size: NA
j_call: TRBJ2-1
v_call: TRBV7-9
cdr3_aa: CASTRPGQVGTPSFPFNEQFF